This T cell receptor (beta chain) was obtained from a study of tumor-infiltrating lymphocytes in localized non-small cell lung cancer. The J segment lost 5 bases and the V segment lost 5 bases, leaving 7 bases of the junction unmatched. CDR3 length equals 14 residues. Germline V CDR1 and CDR2: GTSNPN, SVGIG (reference sequence). Clones were sequenced by immunoSEQ multiplex PCR, and TCRdb holds only the in-frame ones, with some missing. The sample consists of 7,000 to 9,500 clones, roughly 80% of them appearing once. The sequence derives from a human donor with non-small cell lung cancer. The chain links TRBV30 to TRBJ1-3; 9 bases are a match to TRBD1. The sample was uninvolved lung tissue not adjacent to the tumor. The DNA of the CDR3 is TGTGCCTGGGATAAAGGACAGGGGAGAAACACCATATATTTT. It encodes CAWDKGQGRNTIYF.